One sample yielded the 25 T cell receptor beta chains listed below, sequenced in a study of T cell responses to AZD1222 COVID-19 vaccine. Here immunoSEQ multiplex PCR was the method, and the copy in TCRdb shows in-frame clones only, minus some. Seen here are around 59,000 clones, about 91% observed once, and the top ten hold 5% to 6.5%. The source was peripheral blood, collected 28 days after the second AZD1222 dose. These receptor sequences come from an adult who received the AZD1222 COVID-19 vaccine.

This clone was detected only once. The J gene is TRBJ2-1, the V gene TRBV5-6; D not resolved. The CDR3 is 14 amino acids. The V gene's germline CDR1 is SGHDT and CDR2 YYEEEE. The V end lost 1 base, the J end lost 1 base, and 6 bases lay between the germline ends. The CDR3 DNA reads TGTGCCAGCAGCTTGCCACTATCCTACAATGAGCAGTTCTTC. Amino acid sequence: CASSLPLSYNEQFF.

This clone was picked up one time. The chain has TRBV2 and TRBJ2-5; D perhaps matches TRBD1 (5 bases). Trimming removed 5 bases at V and 5 bases at J, with 15 bases between. There are 14 residues in the CDR3. The germline gives CDR1 SNHLY, CDR2 FYNNEI. DNA for the CDR3: TGTGCCAGCAGTCCGGTCTCAAGGGGTGAGACCCAGTACTTC. It yields the protein CASSPVSRGETQYF.

This chain connects TRBV19 to TRBJ1-4; TRBD1 is a possible D gene (6 bases). The V gene's germline CDR1 is LNHDA and CDR2 SQIVND (reference sequence). The CDR3 covers 17 residues. Trimming left V 3 bases short and J 0 bases short, with 14 bases between. The CDR3 nucleotides are TGTGCCAGTAGTATTTTGGACAGCCCTGCAACTAATGAAAAACTGTTTTTT. Translating gives CASSILDSPATNEKLFF.

The chain employs TRBV7-2 and TRBJ2-3; D call uncertain. Trimming removed 2 bases from V and 3 bases from J, with 9 bases in between. From germline, CDR1 is SGHTA and CDR2 FQGNSA. This CDR3 is built from 14 residues. CDR3 nucleotides: TGTGCCAGCAGCTTAAGGGCTAGGACAGATACGCAGTATTTT. Its protein is CASSLRARTDTQYF.

This chain uses TRBV6-4 with TRBJ2-5, with D hard to call. Germline CDR1 MRHNA, CDR2 SNTAGT. CDR3 size: 13 residues. Trimming removed 2 bases at V and 5 bases at J, with 9 bases between. This CDR3 reads CASSDGVGETQYF. The CDR3 DNA sequence: TGTGCCAGCAGTGACGGGGTGGGGGAGACCCAGTACTTC.

The genes are TRBV5-8 and TRBJ1-5; possible D gene TRBD1, 6 bases. Germline values: CDR1 SGHTS, CDR2 YDEGEE. The CDR3 runs to 15 residues. V was trimmed by 0 bases and J by 5 bases, leaving 12 bases between them. CDR3 sequence (DNA): TGTGCCAGCAGCTTGGGGGGGCGGGTTGATCAGCCCCAGCATTTT. Amino acids: CASSLGGRVDQPQHF.

The chain couples TRBV13 to TRBJ2-7; D tentatively reads TRBD1 or TRBD2 (6 bases each). V was pared by 6 bases and J by 3 bases, with 15 bases between. The CDR3 loop spans 14 amino acids. The germline CDR1 and CDR2 sequences are PRHDT and FYEKMQ (reference sequence). CDR3 amino acids: CASRKRGAGYEQYF. CDR3 DNA: TGTGCCAGCAGGAAAAGGGGGGCTGGCTACGAGCAGTACTTC.

The chain uses TRBV5-8 and TRBJ2-5; a possible D gene is TRBD1 (5 bases). CDR1 and CDR2 (germline): SGHTS, YDEGEE. There are 15 residues in the CDR3. V was clipped by 6 bases and J by 5 bases, with 20 bases between them. The CDR3 DNA sequence: TGTGCCAGCACCCCTCATTCGCAGGGTCGGGAGACCCAGTACTTC. Translation gives CASTPHSQGRETQYF.

This clone has only one observation. V usage is TRBV15 and J usage is TRBJ1-1; D unclear. From germline, CDR1 is LNHNV and CDR2 YYDKDF (reference sequence). The CDR3 runs to 14 residues. Trimming took off 0 bases at V and 0 bases at J, with 5 bases between the two ends. CDR3 nucleotides: TGTGCCACCAGCAGAGATGTGGTGAACACTGAAGCTTTCTTT. Its protein product is CATSRDVVNTEAFF.

This chain links TRBV7-2 with TRBJ1-5; 8 bases align to TRBD1. This CDR3 spans 14 amino acids. Trimming cost V 1 base and J 6 bases; bases outside gene matches: 2. CDR1 SGHTA and CDR2 FQGNSA come from the germline V gene. The CDR3 coding sequence is TGTGCCAGCAGCTTAGACAGGGGGAGTCAGCCCCAGCATTTT. It codes for CASSLDRGSQPQHF. Full variable domain (missing parts from reference TRBV7-2 and TRBJ1-5): GAGVSQSPSNKVTEKGKDVELRCDPISGHTALYWYRQSLGQGLEFLIYFQGNSAPDKSGLPSDRFSAERTGGSVSTLTIQRTQQEDSAVYLCASSLDRGSQPQHFGDGTRLSIL.

This chain links TRBV29-1 with TRBJ2-7, with D hard to call. Germline V gives CDR1 SQVTM, CDR2 ANQGSEA. This CDR3 has 12 amino acids. V lost 6 bases and J 0 bases, leaving 9 bases between the germline ends. The CDR3 region has the DNA TGCAGCGTGACGACGAGCTCCTACGAGCAGTACTTC. It translates to CSVTTSSYEQYF.

The V gene is TRBV5-1, the J gene TRBJ2-7; D gene uncertain. CDR3 length: 12 residues. Trimming removed 0 bases from V and 3 bases from J, with 4 bases in between. Germline CDR1 is SGHRS and CDR2 is YFSETQ. The CDR3 nucleotides read TGCGCCAGCAGCTTGGGGGGCTACGAGCAGTACTTC. Translating it yields CASSLGGYEQYF.

This chain links TRBV7-2 with TRBJ2-7; 7 bases agree with TRBD2. Germline-derived CDR1 and CDR2 are SGHTA and FQGNSA. The CDR3 consists of 15 residues. The V and J ends lost 5 bases and 0 bases, in that order; junction bases with no gene match: 7. CDR3 coding DNA: TGTGCCAGCAGCCAGCCGGGACTACGCTCCTACGAGCAGTACTTC. Its protein product is CASSQPGLRSYEQYF.

The chain uses TRBV3-1 (or the pseudogene TRBV3-2) and TRBJ1-2; D is perhaps TRBD1 (5 bases). CDR1 LGHDT and CDR2 YNNKEL come from the germline V gene (reference sequence). The CDR3 runs 14 residues. The ends were cut back, 0 bases at V and 5 bases at J, with 10 bases in the middle. The CDR3 DNA reads as TGTGCCAGCAGCCAAGATGGCAGGGCTTATGGCTACACCTTC. Its translation: CASSQDGRAYGYTF.

The CDR3 DNA is TGTGCCAGCAGCAATAACCGTAGCGGGTACTCCTACGAGCAGTACTTC. Amino acid sequence: CASSNNRSGYSYEQYF. The V call is TRBV21-1, the J call TRBJ2-7; TRBD2 is taken as the D call from the table, unchecked against the DNA. TRBV21-1 is marked as a pseudogene. The CDR3 has 16 amino acids.

The V call is TRBV5-6, the J call TRBJ2-7; 7 bases are shared with TRBD1. The CDR3 runs to 14 residues. Germline CDR1 is SGHDT and CDR2 is YYEEEE. J gave up 3 bases and V 3 bases, and 6 bases lay outside the gene matches. This CDR3 reads CASSSRRDSYEQYF. As DNA, the CDR3 is TGTGCCAGCAGCTCACGAAGGGACAGCTACGAGCAGTACTTC.

This chain connects TRBV14 to TRBJ1-1; D might be TRBD1 (5 bases). Germline values: CDR1 SGHDN, CDR2 FVKESK. V gave up 0 bases and J gave up 0 bases, with 11 bases separating them. The CDR3 covers 16 residues. The CDR3 DNA is TGTGCCAGCAGCCAAGATCAGGGCCGAGTGAACACTGAAGCTTTCTTT. This translates into CASSQDQGRVNTEAFF.

The chain joins TRBV2 to TRBJ2-1; TRBD2 matches at 11 bases. CDR3 size: 16 residues. Germline V lookup: CDR1 SNHLY, CDR2 FYNNEI. V dropped 4 bases and J dropped 4; count of bases not matched to a gene: 6. The CDR3 protein is CASSGRLAGTYNEQFF. DNA of the CDR3: TGTGCCAGCAGTGGCAGACTAGCGGGGACGTACAATGAGCAGTTCTTC.

This clone was seen once. The chain links TRBV9 to TRBJ1-3; TRBD1 is a possible D gene (5 bases). Germline CDR1 reads SGDLS; CDR2 reads YYNGEE. The CDR3 loop spans 16 amino acids. V was cut by 4 bases and J by 8 bases, with 22 bases left in between. Written as DNA, the CDR3 is TGTGCCAGCAGCCTGAACGAGGGACCCATGTGGGACACCATATATTTT. It encodes CASSLNEGPMWDTIYF.

This clone came up once. The chain uses TRBV29-1 and TRBJ1-5; 9 nucleotides line up with TRBD1. V lost 6 bases and J lost 9; bases outside the gene matches: 12. CDR1 and CDR2 from the germline V gene are SQVTM and ANQGSEA. The CDR3 has 14 amino acids. The CDR3 protein is CSVRRDRDNGPQHF. In DNA form, the CDR3 reads TGCAGCGTCCGCCGGGACAGGGACAATGGGCCCCAGCATTTT.

The gene calls are TRBV6-5 and TRBJ2-2; TRBD2 matches 9 bases. The ends lost 0 bases at V and 5 bases at J; junction bases unmatched: 4. CDR1 is MNHEY and CDR2 is SVGAGI in the germline V gene. This CDR3 contains 16 residues. The CDR3 here is CASSYSRAGGTGELFF. Written as DNA, the CDR3 is TGTGCCAGCAGTTACTCGAGAGCGGGAGGAACCGGGGAGCTGTTTTTT.

This clone was picked up one time. V gene TRBV27 combines with J gene TRBJ2-3; the match to TRBD2 covers 8 bases. Germline V lookup: CDR1 MNHEY, CDR2 SMNVEV (reference sequence). The V and J ends lost 3 bases and 0 bases, in that order; junction bases with no gene match: 11. CDR3 length equals 18 residues. The CDR3 reads CASSFNLRLAGSTDTQYF. In DNA, the CDR3 is TGTGCCAGCAGTTTTAATCTTCGGCTAGCGGGCAGCACAGATACGCAGTATTTT.

V is TRBV29-1 and J is TRBJ1-1, with TRBD1 matching 8 bases. This CDR3 has 15 amino acids. With 3 bases clipped from V and 3 bases from J, the junction kept 9 bases outside the gene matches. CDR1 is SQVTM, CDR2 ANQGSEA, per germline. Here the CDR3 DNA reads TGCAGCGTTGACCGCTCGGACAGGGATTACACTGAAGCTTTCTTT. Amino acid sequence: CSVDRSDRDYTEAFF.

As DNA, the CDR3 is TGTGCCAGCAGCTTAAGTGGCGATCAGCCCCAGCATTTT. Translating gives CASSLSGDQPQHF. The chain is built from TRBV7-3 and TRBJ1-5; D remains unclear. V shed 1 base and J shed 5 bases, with 6 bases lying between them. CDR3 length: 13 residues. Per germline, CDR1 SGHTA and CDR2 FQGTGA.

The chain uses TRBV4-3 and TRBJ1-2; D is uncertain. Looked up from germline, CDR1 is LGHNA and CDR2 is YSLEER. V lost 4 bases, J lost 2 bases, and 11 bases lay in between. This CDR3 contains 14 residues. The CDR3 loop is CASSPESFNYGYTF. The CDR3 DNA reads TGCGCCAGCAGCCCGGAGTCGTTCAACTATGGCTACACCTTC.